Listed below are T cell receptor beta chains from one sample, sequenced in a study of radiation and T cells in renal cell carcinoma. Sequencing was performed with immunoSEQ multiplex PCR; in TCRdb, only in-frame clones are kept and a portion is missing. Seen here are about 150,000 clones, about nine tenths observed once, and the top ten hold roughly 4.1%. The starting material was blood, obtained from a patient whose treatment included radiotherapy and nephrectomy. The receptors here all came from a woman aged 65 to 85 with renal cell carcinoma. CDR3s include the opening cysteine and the closing phenylalanine or tryptophan. The D gene is left open where the match is weak. Rows give clone size only sometimes, using once, few, many, or a class for an expanded clone.

j_call,cdr3_length,d_call,clone_size,v_call,cdr3_aa,cdr3_nt
TRBJ2-7,14,NA,NA,TRBV6-5,CASSTPRGLDEQYF,TGTGCCAGCAGTACGCCGAGGGGCTTGGACGAGCAGTACTTC
TRBJ1-2,12,NA,NA,TRBV28,CASSLSRLGYTF,TGTGCCAGCAGTTTATCAAGGTTGGGCTACACCTTC
TRBJ2-4,14,TRBD1,NA,TRBV7-9,CASSHDRGQNIQYF,TGTGCCAGCAGCCACGACAGGGGGCAAAACATTCAGTACTTC
TRBJ1-2,15,NA,once,TRBV5-8,CASSLDLRRDYGYTF,TGTGCCAGCAGCTTGGACCTACGGAGGGACTATGGCTACACCTTC
TRBJ2-7,15,NA,NA,TRBV9,CASSVEGRGVNEQYF,TGTGCCAGCAGCGTAGAGGGGAGAGGGGTGAACGAGCAGTACTTC
TRBJ1-5,15,NA,NA,TRBV9,CASSVGEGRNQPQHF,TGTGCCAGCAGCGTAGGGGAGGGGCGCAATCAGCCCCAGCATTTT
TRBJ2-2,16,NA,NA,TRBV7-9,CASSLRAGANTGELFF,TGTGCCAGCAGCTTAAGGGCAGGAGCGAACACCGGGGAGCTGTTTTTT
TRBJ1-2,15,TRBD1,NA,TRBV10-2,CASSEWVTGGYGYTF,TGCGCCAGCAGTGAATGGGTAACAGGGGGCTATGGCTACACCTTC
TRBJ1-1,14,NA,NA,TRBV29-1,CSVIRKDRTTEAFF,TGCAGCGTTATCAGAAAAGATAGGACCACTGAAGCTTTCTTT
TRBJ1-2,14,NA,NA,TRBV6-1,CASSEFAGEEGYTF,TGTGCCAGCAGTGAATTCGCAGGGGAGGAGGGCTACACCTTC
TRBJ2-1,15,NA,NA,TRBV9,CASSNTGITYNEQFF,TGTGCCAGCAGCAATACAGGGATCACCTACAATGAGCAGTTCTTC
TRBJ2-1,13,NA,NA,TRBV4-3,CASSQVSGLRQFF,TGCGCCAGCAGCCAAGTTAGCGGACTAAGGCAGTTCTTC
TRBJ2-5,16,NA,NA,TRBV5-8,CASSPGRLFYKETQYF,TGTGCCAGCAGCCCAGGACGGTTATTTTATAAAGAGACCCAGTACTTC
TRBJ2-5,14,TRBD1,NA,TRBV19,CASRPTGGGETQYF,TGTGCCAGTAGGCCGACAGGGGGGGGAGAGACCCAGTACTTC
TRBJ2-3,13,NA,NA,TRBV19,CASSIPSTDTQYF,TGTGCCAGTAGTATCCCAAGCACAGATACGCAGTATTTT
TRBJ1-1,15,NA,NA,TRBV15,CATSRDRPGNTEAFF,TGTGCCACCAGCAGAGATAGGCCAGGGAACACTGAAGCTTTCTTT
TRBJ2-1,15,TRBD1,NA,TRBV7-8,CASSLRDRGLNEQFF,TGTGCCAGCAGCCTCCGGGACAGGGGCCTTAATGAGCAGTTCTTC
TRBJ1-2,15,NA,NA,TRBV7-2,CASSLDRQANYGYTF,TGTGCCAGCAGTCTTGACAGGCAAGCTAACTATGGCTACACCTTC
TRBJ1-5,18,TRBD1,NA,TRBV2,CASTRDRPTGYSNQPQHF,TGTGCCAGTACGAGGGACAGGCCCACGGGATATAGCAATCAGCCCCAGCATTTT
TRBJ2-3,16,TRBD1,NA,TRBV5-6,CASSRQGAIMTDTQYF,TGTGCCAGCAGCCGCCAGGGGGCGATTATGACAGATACGCAGTATTTT
TRBJ2-7,15,NA,NA,TRBV5-6,CASSFQLFKSYEQYF,TGTGCCAGCAGCTTTCAGCTGTTTAAATCCTACGAGCAGTACTTC
TRBJ1-4,14,NA,NA,TRBV19,CASSRDTDNEKLFF,TGTGCCAGTAGTCGGGACACAGATAATGAAAAACTGTTTTTT